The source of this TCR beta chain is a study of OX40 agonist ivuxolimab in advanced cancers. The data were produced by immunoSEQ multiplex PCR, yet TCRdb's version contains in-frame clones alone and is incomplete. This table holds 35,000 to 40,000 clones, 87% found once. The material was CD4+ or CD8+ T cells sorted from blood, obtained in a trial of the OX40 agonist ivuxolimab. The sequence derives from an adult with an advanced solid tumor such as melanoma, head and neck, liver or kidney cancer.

The CDR3 sequence is CASNPTKNTEAFF. In nucleotides, the CDR3 is TGTGCCAGCAATCCCACGAAGAACACTGAAGCTTTCTTT. The V gene is TRBV2, the J gene TRBJ1-1; D call uncertain. The germline V and J ends were trimmed by 7 bases and 1 base, with 10 bases remaining between them. The CDR3 sequence is 13 residues long. Germline V gene lookup returns CDR1 SNHLY and CDR2 FYNNEI. Full variable domain (rest looked up from reference TRBV2 and TRBJ1-1): EPEVTQTPSHQVTQMGQEVILRCVPISNHLYFYWYRQILGQKVEFLVSFYNNEISEKSEIFDDQFSVERPDGSNFTLKIRSTKLEDSAMYFCASNPTKNTEAFFGQGTRLTVV.